A single sample gave rise to the 6 T cell receptor beta chains below, sequenced in a study of blood T cell repertoires in COVID-19. Profiled with immunoSEQ multiplex PCR; TCRdb holds only in-frame clones, not every one. The sample includes about 70,000 clones, about 80% seen only once; the top ten take 35% to 40%. Sequenced input: peripheral blood. The receptors stem from a woman in her 70s with acute or convalescent COVID-19.

The chain employs TRBV7-3 and TRBJ2-5; 11 nucleotides match TRBD2. This CDR3 region has 17 residues. CDR1 SGHTA and CDR2 FQGTGA come from the germline V gene. After removal of 4 bases from V and 1 base from J, the junction contained 8 bases not matched to a gene. The CDR3 nucleotides are TGTGCCAGCAGCTCCGGGACTAGCGGAGGGGGCCAAGAGACCCAGTACTTC. Amino acids: CASSSGTSGGGQETQYF.

V and J are TRBV18 and TRBJ2-2; tentatively, D is TRBD1 (6 bases). CDR1 is KGHSH, CDR2 LQKENI, per germline. This CDR3 comprises 15 residues. The germline V and J ends were trimmed by 3 bases and 1 base, with 9 bases remaining between them. CDR3 residues: CASSPLQGNTGELFF. The DNA of the CDR3 is TGTGCCAGCTCACCGTTACAGGGGAACACCGGGGAGCTGTTTTTT.

This chain connects TRBV15 to TRBJ2-3, with no clear D. Per the germline V gene, CDR1 is LNHNV and CDR2 is YYDKDF (reference sequence). V shed 1 base and J shed 0 bases, with 8 bases lying between them. The CDR3 has 15 amino acids. The CDR3 region has the DNA TGTGCCACCAGCAGAGGGGCCACAAGCACAGATACGCAGTATTTT. Protein: CATSRGATSTDTQYF.

This clone has only a few counts. The chain is built from TRBV28 and TRBJ2-7; 8 nucleotides line up with TRBD1. After removal of 5 bases from V and 6 bases from J, the junction contained 12 bases not matched to a gene. Germline CDR1 and CDR2: MDHEN and SYDVKM. The CDR3 has 15 amino acids. The CDR3 is CASSPHRTGRAEQYF. The DNA for the CDR3 is TGTGCCAGCAGTCCACATAGGACAGGGCGGGCCGAGCAGTACTTC.

The chain has TRBV28 and TRBJ1-4, with D possibly matching TRBD1 (5 bases). The CDR3 sequence is 13 residues long. Germline V gene lookup returns CDR1 MDHEN and CDR2 SYDVKM. The ends were cut back, 6 bases at V and 8 bases at J, with 13 bases in the middle. The CDR3 is CASRGGKGEKLFF. CDR3 nucleotides: TGTGCCAGCAGGGGAGGGAAGGGGGAAAAACTGTTTTTT.

The chain has TRBV27 and TRBJ2-2, with D maybe TRBD1 (6 bases). Per germline, CDR1 MNHEY and CDR2 SMNVEV (reference sequence). V was shortened by 6 bases and J by 5 bases, with 10 bases between the two germline ends. The CDR3 consists of 13 residues. The CDR3 here is CASSSQGTGELFF. CDR3 bases: TGTGCCAGCAGCTCCCAGGGGACCGGGGAGCTGTTTTTT.